Each of the 2 T cell receptor beta chains below was sequenced from the same sample in a study of blood T cell repertoires in COVID-19. Clones were sequenced by immunoSEQ multiplex PCR, and TCRdb holds only the in-frame ones, with some missing. The sample lists fewer than 450,000 clones; roughly 87% were seen once. Sequencing used PBMCs or T cells enriched from blood (not recorded which). All receptors derive from a woman in her 30s who had recovered from COVID-19.

The chain is built from TRBV28 and TRBJ1-4, with a tentative D call TRBD1 (5 bases). The CDR3 covers 14 residues. Trimming stripped 8 bases from V and 0 bases from J, with 10 bases between. Per the germline V gene, CDR1 is MDHEN and CDR2 is SYDVKM. The CDR3 sequence: CASGVQATNEKLFF. In nucleotides, the CDR3 is TGTGCCAGCGGAGTACAGGCAACTAATGAAAAACTGTTTTTT.

This clone was seen a single time. This chain connects TRBV5-1 to TRBJ1-2; tentative D call: TRBD1 (6 bases). Germline CDR1 and CDR2: SGHRS and YFSETQ. This CDR3 has 13 residues. The V end was cut by 0 bases, the J end by 7 bases, with 10 bases between. CDR3 in amino acids: CASSLDGGGGYTF. CDR3 in DNA: TGCGCCAGCAGCTTGGATGGGGGCGGTGGCTACACCTTC. Complete variable domain (other parts from reference TRBV5-1 and TRBJ1-2): KAGVTQTPRYLIKTRGQQVTLSCSPISGHRSVSWYQQTPGQGLQFLFEYFSETQRNKGNFPGRFSGRQFSNSRSEMNVSTLELGDSALYLCASSLDGGGGYTFGSGTRLTVV.